The rows below give T cell receptor beta chains drawn from one sample of a study of T-cell memory formation after mild COVID-19. In TCRdb, the 5' RACE reads were re-called with MiXCR into one record per CDR3 protein. The table has over 25,000 distinct CDR3 sequences, 20% to 25% seen once. The sequenced sample was PBMCs or a T cell subset sorted from them (not recorded which). The receptors come from an adult who had mild COVID-19 (a few samples of this study predate the infection). Cell type and time point are not known. Both conserved end residues are part of each CDR3. D genes are given only for firm matches. The size of a clone is reported for some rows only, either as once, few or many, or as a class for expanded clones.

j_call: TRBJ1-5; v_call: TRBV5-6; clone_size: few; d_call: -; cdr3_nt: TGTGCCAGCAGCTCACAAAGAGGGCATATGATCAATCAGCCCCAGCATTTT; cdr3_aa: CASSSQRGHMINQPQHF
j_call: TRBJ2-2; v_call: TRBV13; clone_size: many; d_call: TRBD1; cdr3_nt: TGTGCCAGCACCTCCCTAGGGAAGAGGGGACAGGAGACCAACACCGGGGAGCTGTTTTTT; cdr3_aa: CASTSLGKRGQETNTGELFF
j_call: TRBJ1-6; v_call: TRBV12-3/TRBV12-4; clone_size: many; d_call: TRBD1; cdr3_nt: TGTGCCAGCAGACTACGGGGACAGGGGGATTCACCCCTCCACTTT; cdr3_aa: CASRLRGQGDSPLHF
j_call: TRBJ1-4; v_call: TRBV15; clone_size: many; d_call: -; cdr3_nt: TGTGCCACCAGCAGCAAAGCAACTAATGAAAAACTGTTTTTT; cdr3_aa: CATSSKATNEKLFF
j_call: TRBJ2-2; v_call: TRBV29-1; clone_size: many; d_call: TRBD1; cdr3_nt: TGCAGCGTGCTTAACAGGGGAACCGGGGAGCTGTTTTTT; cdr3_aa: CSVLNRGTGELFF
j_call: TRBJ1-2; v_call: TRBV5-6; clone_size: many; d_call: -; cdr3_nt: TGTGCCAGCAGCGGGGCTATGGGCAACTATGGCTACACCTTC; cdr3_aa: CASSGAMGNYGYTF
j_call: TRBJ2-1; v_call: TRBV7-2; clone_size: many; d_call: TRBD1; cdr3_nt: TGTGCCAGCAGAACATACCGGGACAGGGGGCGGAATGAGCAGTTCTTC; cdr3_aa: CASRTYRDRGRNEQFF
j_call: TRBJ2-3; v_call: TRBV7-2; clone_size: many; d_call: -; cdr3_nt: TGTGCCAGCAGCTTAGACCCGGTTGGGACCCCTTCGAATACGCAGTATTTT; cdr3_aa: CASSLDPVGTPSNTQYF
j_call: TRBJ2-3; v_call: TRBV5-1; clone_size: many; d_call: TRBD2; cdr3_nt: TGCGCCAGCAGCACGACTAGCTCCACAGATACGCAGTATTTT; cdr3_aa: CASSTTSSTDTQYF
j_call: TRBJ1-5; v_call: TRBV10-3; clone_size: -; d_call: -; cdr3_nt: TGTGCCATCAGTGTTTCCGGAGGGGGTCAGCCCCAGCATTTT; cdr3_aa: CAISVSGGGQPQHF
j_call: TRBJ2-2; v_call: TRBV7-2; clone_size: many; d_call: -; cdr3_nt: TGTGCCAGCAGCCGCCCCCCCGGGGAGCTGTTTTTT; cdr3_aa: CASSRPPGELFF
j_call: TRBJ2-1; v_call: TRBV5-5; clone_size: many; d_call: -; cdr3_nt: TGTGCCAGCAGCTTGGAAGGGCGTGCATACAATGAGCAGTTCTTC; cdr3_aa: CASSLEGRAYNEQFF
j_call: TRBJ2-3; v_call: TRBV7-9; clone_size: many; d_call: TRBD2; cdr3_nt: TGTGCCAGCAGCCGTGCGGTGGGGGGGTCAACAGATACGCAGTATTTT; cdr3_aa: CASSRAVGGSTDTQYF
j_call: TRBJ1-3; v_call: TRBV6-2/TRBV6-3; clone_size: -; d_call: -; cdr3_nt: TGTGCCAGCAGGGCCAGCGCGACCTCTGGAAACACCATATATTTT; cdr3_aa: CASRASATSGNTIYF
j_call: TRBJ2-1; v_call: TRBV7-9; clone_size: medium-sized; d_call: -; cdr3_nt: TGTGCCAGCAGTCAAGACGAGGGGTACAATGAGCAGTTCTTC; cdr3_aa: CASSQDEGYNEQFF
j_call: TRBJ1-3; v_call: TRBV4-2; clone_size: -; d_call: -; cdr3_nt: TGTGCCAGCAGCCAAGTGTCAGACACCATATATTTT; cdr3_aa: CASSQVSDTIYF
j_call: TRBJ2-7; v_call: TRBV12-3/TRBV12-4; clone_size: many; d_call: -; cdr3_nt: TGTGCCAGCACTTCGGGGTTCTACGAGCAGTACTTC; cdr3_aa: CASTSGFYEQYF
j_call: TRBJ2-7; v_call: TRBV25-1; clone_size: many; d_call: -; cdr3_nt: TGTGCCAGCAGTGACCCCTCCTCCTACGAGCAGTACTTC; cdr3_aa: CASSDPSSYEQYF
j_call: TRBJ1-1; v_call: TRBV19; clone_size: -; d_call: TRBD1; cdr3_nt: TGTGCCAGTAGTTTAAGATTGGGACAGGGGGCGATTATTGAAGCTTTCTTT; cdr3_aa: CASSLRLGQGAIIEAFF
j_call: TRBJ2-3; v_call: TRBV18; clone_size: many; d_call: TRBD2; cdr3_nt: TGTGCCAGCTCACCGACTAGCGGGAGTATCACAGATACGCAGTATTTT; cdr3_aa: CASSPTSGSITDTQYF
j_call: TRBJ1-2; v_call: TRBV14; clone_size: -; d_call: -; cdr3_nt: TGTGCCAGCAGCCAGGTGGCAGGGGCTGTCTATGGCTACACCTTC; cdr3_aa: CASSQVAGAVYGYTF
j_call: TRBJ2-2; v_call: TRBV5-1; clone_size: many; d_call: -; cdr3_nt: TGCGCCAGCGAGGAGGGCGGGGAGCTGTTTTTT; cdr3_aa: CASEEGGELFF
j_call: TRBJ1-5; v_call: TRBV6-5; clone_size: many; d_call: -; cdr3_nt: TGTGCCAGCAGCGGGGGGAGGGGTCAGCCCCAGCATTTT; cdr3_aa: CASSGGRGQPQHF
j_call: TRBJ2-1; v_call: TRBV3-1; clone_size: many; d_call: TRBD2; cdr3_nt: TGTGCCAGCAGACCGAGCGGGGGGGCCTTCAATGAGCAGTTCTTC; cdr3_aa: CASRPSGGAFNEQFF
j_call: TRBJ1-2; v_call: TRBV20-1; clone_size: -; d_call: -; cdr3_nt: TGCAGTGCTCTGGGGGCAGGGCTAGGAAATGGCTACACCTTC; cdr3_aa: CSALGAGLGNGYTF
j_call: TRBJ1-1; v_call: TRBV3-1; clone_size: -; d_call: TRBD1; cdr3_nt: TGTGCCAGCAGCCAAGATCGGGTGGACAGGGGGCTTTTGAACACTGAAGCTTTCTTT; cdr3_aa: CASSQDRVDRGLLNTEAFF
j_call: TRBJ1-1; v_call: TRBV4-2; clone_size: few; d_call: -; cdr3_nt: TGTGCCAGCAGCCAAGTTATCGGTGGACTTCGCACTGAAGCTTTCTTT; cdr3_aa: CASSQVIGGLRTEAFF
j_call: TRBJ2-5; v_call: TRBV6-6; clone_size: many; d_call: -; cdr3_nt: TGTGCCAGCAGGGGACAAGAGACCCAGTACTTC; cdr3_aa: CASRGQETQYF
j_call: TRBJ2-5; v_call: TRBV6-5; clone_size: many; d_call: TRBD1; cdr3_nt: TGTGCCAGCAGTAAGACAGGGGGCGAGAGAGAGACCCAGTACTTC; cdr3_aa: CASSKTGGERETQYF
j_call: TRBJ2-1; v_call: TRBV4-3; clone_size: many; d_call: TRBD2; cdr3_nt: TGCGCCAGCAGCCAGGGCGTCCCGACTAGCGGGAGGACCTCCTACAATGAGCAGTTCTTC; cdr3_aa: CASSQGVPTSGRTSYNEQFF
j_call: TRBJ1-2; v_call: TRBV12-3/TRBV12-4; clone_size: many; d_call: -; cdr3_nt: TGTGCCAGCGCCATTAGGACATCCTATGGCTACACCTTC; cdr3_aa: CASAIRTSYGYTF
j_call: TRBJ2-3; v_call: TRBV5-4; clone_size: many; d_call: TRBD2; cdr3_nt: TGTGCCAGCAGCCGGCGACTAGCGGGAGACACAGATACGCAGTATTTT; cdr3_aa: CASSRRLAGDTDTQYF
j_call: TRBJ2-3; v_call: TRBV10-3; clone_size: many; d_call: TRBD1; cdr3_nt: TGTGCCATCAGTGGGACAGGCTTCGCAGATACGCAGTATTTT; cdr3_aa: CAISGTGFADTQYF
j_call: TRBJ2-5; v_call: TRBV6-6; clone_size: -; d_call: -; cdr3_nt: TGTGCCAGCAGACTTAAGTTGACGTCCCAAGAGACCCAGTACTTC; cdr3_aa: CASRLKLTSQETQYF
j_call: TRBJ2-5; v_call: TRBV30; clone_size: -; d_call: -; cdr3_nt: TGTGCCTGGAGTGTAGATATCGGGGCGCGAGAGACCCAGTACTTC; cdr3_aa: CAWSVDIGARETQYF
j_call: TRBJ2-1; v_call: TRBV20-1; clone_size: many; d_call: TRBD2; cdr3_nt: TGCAGTGCTGGGACTAGCGGCTACAATGAGCAGTTCTTC; cdr3_aa: CSAGTSGYNEQFF
j_call: TRBJ2-7; v_call: TRBV7-8; clone_size: many; d_call: TRBD1; cdr3_nt: TGTGCCAGCAGCTTCCGGCGGGACAGGCTCTACGAGCAGTACTTC; cdr3_aa: CASSFRRDRLYEQYF
j_call: TRBJ1-1; v_call: TRBV12-3/TRBV12-4; clone_size: many; d_call: -; cdr3_nt: TGTGCCAAACAGGTTCTGCGTGCAGCTTTCTTT; cdr3_aa: CAKQVLRAAFF
j_call: TRBJ2-5; v_call: TRBV29-1; clone_size: many; d_call: TRBD2; cdr3_nt: TGCAGCGGGGCGCTAGCGGGAGTTGGAGAGACCCAGTACTTC; cdr3_aa: CSGALAGVGETQYF
j_call: TRBJ2-7; v_call: TRBV5-1; clone_size: many; d_call: TRBD1; cdr3_nt: TGCGCCAGCAGCTTGGAAGGACAGGGTACCGAGCAGTACTTC; cdr3_aa: CASSLEGQGTEQYF
j_call: TRBJ2-6; v_call: TRBV5-6; clone_size: -; d_call: -; cdr3_nt: TGTGCCAGCAGCTTGGGGTCAGTGCCGGGCAGCCATTACTCTGGGGCCAACGTCCTGACTTTC; cdr3_aa: CASSLGSVPGSHYSGANVLTF
j_call: TRBJ2-1; v_call: TRBV5-4; clone_size: many; d_call: -; cdr3_nt: TGTGCCAGCAGACGAAACAGGGAAAGCTCCTACAATGAGCAGTTCTTC; cdr3_aa: CASRRNRESSYNEQFF